A selection of T cell receptor beta chains follows, all from one sample in a study of cytomegalovirus exposure and HLA in healthy donors. Produced via immunoSEQ multiplex PCR; TCRdb's table is partial and in-frame only. The sample shows 71,000 or so clones, approximately 93% of them seen only once. Sample: PBMCs. The source of these receptors is a woman younger than 30 in good health and CMV-seropositive. Each CDR3 is given with its conserved first and last residue. D genes are given only for firm matches. Clone size is given for some rows only: seen once, a few or many times, or a class if the clone is expanded.

clone_size | d_call | j_call | v_call | cdr3_length | cdr3_aa | cdr3_nt
- | - | TRBJ1-3 | TRBV28 | 15 | CASLSLRDSGNTIYF | TGTGCCAGCTTATCTCTCAGGGACTCTGGAAACACCATATATTTT
- | - | TRBJ2-7 | TRBV12-2 | 16 | CASRPQWSSGQYEQYF | TGTGCAAGTCGCCCCCAATGGTCTAGCGGGCAATACGAGCAGTACTTC
- | - | TRBJ2-3 | TRBV5-1 | 14 | CASSTDYSTDTQYF | TGCGCCAGCAGTACGGACTATTCCACAGATACGCAGTATTTT
- | - | TRBJ2-7 | TRBV27 | 13 | CASSLAAGHEQYF | TGTGCCAGCAGTTTAGCGGCGGGGCACGAGCAGTACTTC
- | TRBD2 | TRBJ2-1 | TRBV4-1 | 17 | CASSQDHDSGSYDEQFF | TGCGCCAGCAGCCAAGATCACGATAGCGGGAGTTACGATGAGCAGTTCTTC
- | - | TRBJ1-1 | TRBV30 | 17 | CAWSVPAGLIDNTEAFF | TGTGCCTGGAGTGTACCGGCAGGGTTAATTGATAACACTGAAGCTTTCTTT
few | TRBD1 | TRBJ1-2 | TRBV7-3 | 12 | CASSLTGDGYTF | TGTGCCAGCAGCTTGACAGGGGATGGCTACACCTTC
- | - | TRBJ2-2 | TRBV30 | 14 | CAWSRTGLPGELFF | TGTGCCTGGAGCCGTACTGGGCTCCCCGGGGAGCTGTTTTTT
- | - | TRBJ1-1 | TRBV19 | 12 | CASSIRGERTFF | TGTGCCAGTAGTATACGGGGTGAAAGGACTTTCTTT
- | - | TRBJ1-6 | TRBV6-5 | 15 | CASSYRYGGNSPLHF | TGTGCCAGCAGTTACCGGTATGGAGGTAATTCACCCCTCCACTTT
- | - | TRBJ2-2 | TRBV5-6 | 16 | CASSLVSGARTGELFF | TGTGCCAGCAGCTTAGTAAGTGGGGCGCGCACCGGGGAGCTGTTTTTT
- | - | TRBJ1-1 | TRBV29-1 | 13 | CSVERKMNTEAFF | TGCAGCGTTGAGCGCAAGATGAACACTGAAGCTTTCTTT
- | TRBD2 | TRBJ2-2 | TRBV7-2 | 16 | CASSLKAGGGTGELFF | TGTGCCAGCAGCTTAAAAGCGGGAGGTGGCACCGGGGAGCTGTTTTTT